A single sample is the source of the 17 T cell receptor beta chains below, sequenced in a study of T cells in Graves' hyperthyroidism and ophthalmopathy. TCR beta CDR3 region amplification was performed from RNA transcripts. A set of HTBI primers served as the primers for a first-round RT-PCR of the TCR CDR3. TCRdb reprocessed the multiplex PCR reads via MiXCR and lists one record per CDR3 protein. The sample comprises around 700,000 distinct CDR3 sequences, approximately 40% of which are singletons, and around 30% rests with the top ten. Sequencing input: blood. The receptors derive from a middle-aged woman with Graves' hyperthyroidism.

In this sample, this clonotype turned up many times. CDR3 bases: TGCGCCAGCAGCCTGACTAGCCAAGAGACCCAGTACTTC. Its protein product is CASSLTSQETQYF. The chain joins TRBV5-1 to TRBJ2-5; D is possibly TRBD2 (6 bases). Germline assignment: CDR1 SGHRS and CDR2 YFSETQ. This CDR3 region has 13 residues. With 4 bases removed from V and 1 base from J, the gap between germline ends came to 8 bases.

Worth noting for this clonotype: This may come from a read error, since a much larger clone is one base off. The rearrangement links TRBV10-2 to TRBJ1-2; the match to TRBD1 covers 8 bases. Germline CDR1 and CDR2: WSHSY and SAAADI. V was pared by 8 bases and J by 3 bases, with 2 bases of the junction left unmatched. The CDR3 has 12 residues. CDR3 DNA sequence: TGCGCCAGCGGACAGGGCCACTATGGCTACACCTTC. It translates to CASGQGHYGYTF.

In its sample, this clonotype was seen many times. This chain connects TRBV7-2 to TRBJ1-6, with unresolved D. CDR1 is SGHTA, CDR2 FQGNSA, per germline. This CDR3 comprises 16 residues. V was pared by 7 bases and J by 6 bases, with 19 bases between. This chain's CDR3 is CASTLTGQTSNSPLHF. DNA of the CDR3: TGTGCCAGCACATTAACCGGGCAGACTTCTAATTCACCCCTCCACTTT.

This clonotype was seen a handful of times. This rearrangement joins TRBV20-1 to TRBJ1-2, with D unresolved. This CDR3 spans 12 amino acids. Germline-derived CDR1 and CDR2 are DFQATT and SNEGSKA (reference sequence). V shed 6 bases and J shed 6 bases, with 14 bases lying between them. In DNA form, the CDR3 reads TGCAGTGCCCCAGGTGGTCCTCATGGCTACACCTTC. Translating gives CSAPGGPHGYTF.

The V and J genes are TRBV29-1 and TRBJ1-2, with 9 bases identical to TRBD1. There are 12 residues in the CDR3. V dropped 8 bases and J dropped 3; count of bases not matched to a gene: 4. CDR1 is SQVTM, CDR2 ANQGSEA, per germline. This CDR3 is CSSGQGDYGYTF. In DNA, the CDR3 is TGCAGCTCGGGACAGGGCGACTATGGCTACACCTTC.

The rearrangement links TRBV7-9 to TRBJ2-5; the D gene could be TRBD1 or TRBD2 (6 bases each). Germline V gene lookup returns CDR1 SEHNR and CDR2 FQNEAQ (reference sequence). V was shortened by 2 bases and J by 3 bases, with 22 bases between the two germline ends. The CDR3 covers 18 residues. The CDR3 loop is CASSLMLGGRSPKETQYF. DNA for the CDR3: TGTGCCAGCAGCTTAATGCTTGGGGGGCGGTCTCCGAAAGAGACCCAGTACTTC.

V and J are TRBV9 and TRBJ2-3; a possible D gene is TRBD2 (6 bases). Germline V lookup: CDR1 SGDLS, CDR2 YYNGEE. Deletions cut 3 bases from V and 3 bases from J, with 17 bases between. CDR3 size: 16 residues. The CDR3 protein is CASSATGSFVTDTQYF. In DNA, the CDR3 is TGTGCCAGCAGCGCAACCGGGAGTTTCGTTACAGATACGCAGTATTTT. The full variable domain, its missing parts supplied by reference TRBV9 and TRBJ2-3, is DSGVTQTPKHLITATGQRVTLRCSPRSGDLSVYWYQQSLDQGLQFLIQYYNGEERAKGNILERFSAQQFPDLHSELNLSSLELGDSALYFCASSATGSFVTDTQYFGPGTRLTVL.

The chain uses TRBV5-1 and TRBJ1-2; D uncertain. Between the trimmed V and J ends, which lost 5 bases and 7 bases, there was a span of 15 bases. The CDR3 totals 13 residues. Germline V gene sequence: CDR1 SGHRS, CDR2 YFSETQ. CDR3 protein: CASSSGEVRGYTF. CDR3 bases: TGCGCCAGCAGTTCCGGGGAGGTGCGTGGCTACACCTTC.

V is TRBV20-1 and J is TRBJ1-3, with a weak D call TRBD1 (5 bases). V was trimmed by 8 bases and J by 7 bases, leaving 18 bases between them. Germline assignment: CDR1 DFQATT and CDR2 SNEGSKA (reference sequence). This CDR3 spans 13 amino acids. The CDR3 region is CSTSRELGNTIYF. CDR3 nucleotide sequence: TGCAGTACCAGCAGGGAATTGGGGAACACCATATATTTT.

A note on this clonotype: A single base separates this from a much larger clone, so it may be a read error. The CDR3 DNA reads TGTGCCAGCAGCAAGGGACAGGGGGCCTCCTACGAGCAGTACTTC. Translation: CASSKGQGASYEQYF. This chain uses TRBV9 with TRBJ2-7; 12 nucleotides align to TRBD1. The germline gives CDR1 SGDLS, CDR2 YYNGEE. V lost 4 bases, J lost 0 bases, and 2 bases stayed unmatched. The CDR3 has 15 residues.

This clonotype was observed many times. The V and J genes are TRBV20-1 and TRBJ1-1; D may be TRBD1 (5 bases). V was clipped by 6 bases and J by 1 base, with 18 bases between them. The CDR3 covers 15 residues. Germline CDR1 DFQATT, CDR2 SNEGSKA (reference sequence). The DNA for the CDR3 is TGCAGTGCCATACCCATAGCCAGGGAGAACACTGAAGCTTTCTTT. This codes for CSAIPIARENTEAFF.

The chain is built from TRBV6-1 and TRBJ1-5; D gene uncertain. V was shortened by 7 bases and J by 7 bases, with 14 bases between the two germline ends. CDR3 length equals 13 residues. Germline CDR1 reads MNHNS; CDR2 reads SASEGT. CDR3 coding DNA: TGTGCCAGCAAGTCGATGGGCGTCCAGCCCCAGCATTTT. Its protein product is CASKSMGVQPQHF.

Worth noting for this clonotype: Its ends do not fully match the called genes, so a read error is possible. The CDR3 sequence: CASSLQGLQLNNEQFF. CDR3 bases: TGCGCCAGCAGCTTGCAAGGCCTCCAACTGAACAATGAGCAGTTCTTC. The chain is built from TRBV5-5 and TRBJ2-7; no clear D gene. Matching the DNA end better, TRBJ2-1 makes the J call doubtful. In germline, CDR1 is SGHKS, CDR2 YYEKEE (reference sequence). The CDR3 runs to 16 residues.

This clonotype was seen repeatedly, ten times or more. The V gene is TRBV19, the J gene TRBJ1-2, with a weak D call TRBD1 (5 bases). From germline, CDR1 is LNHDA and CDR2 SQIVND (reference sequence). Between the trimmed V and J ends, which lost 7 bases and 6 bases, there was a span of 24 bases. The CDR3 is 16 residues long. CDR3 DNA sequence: TGTGCCAGTATGAGGCGACAGAGAAGCGCTTGGGATGGCTACACCTTC. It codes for CASMRRQRSAWDGYTF.

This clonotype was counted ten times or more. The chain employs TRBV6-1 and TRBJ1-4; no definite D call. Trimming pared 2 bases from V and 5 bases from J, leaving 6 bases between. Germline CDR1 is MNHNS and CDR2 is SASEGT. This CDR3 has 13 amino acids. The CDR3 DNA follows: TGTGCCAGCAGTGAATCAAGAAATGAAAAACTGTTTTTT. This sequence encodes CASSESRNEKLFF.

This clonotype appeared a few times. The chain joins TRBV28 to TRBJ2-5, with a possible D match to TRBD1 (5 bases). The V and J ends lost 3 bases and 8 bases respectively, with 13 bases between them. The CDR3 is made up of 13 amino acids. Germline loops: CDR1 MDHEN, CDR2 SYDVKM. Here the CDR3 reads CASSFRGQSTQYF. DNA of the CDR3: TGTGCCAGCAGTTTTCGTGGACAATCCACCCAGTACTTC.

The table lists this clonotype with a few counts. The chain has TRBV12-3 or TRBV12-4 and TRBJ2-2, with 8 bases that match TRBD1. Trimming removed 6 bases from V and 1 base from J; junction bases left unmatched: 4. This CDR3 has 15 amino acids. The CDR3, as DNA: TGTGCCAGCAGACTCGGGACAGGGAACACCGGGGAGCTGTTTTTT. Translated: CASRLGTGNTGELFF.